This entry lists 11 T cell receptor beta chains sequenced from one sample in a study of cytomegalovirus exposure and HLA in healthy donors. PCR employed 60 Vbeta and 13 Jbeta primers. TCRdb's copy holds only in-frame clones and misses some; the assay was immunoSEQ multiplex PCR. The sample contains over 100,000 clones, over 70% of which appear only once. Sequencing used PBMCs. These receptors were taken from a middle-aged woman in good health and CMV-seronegative.

This chain uses TRBV7-3 with TRBJ2-1, with D tentatively TRBD1 (5 bases). Germline CDR1 reads SGHTA; CDR2 reads FQGTGA. Trimming removed 5 bases at V and 8 bases at J, with 13 bases between. This CDR3 has 13 amino acids. The DNA of the CDR3 is TGTGCCAGCAGCACGACGACAGCCCATGAGCAGTTCTTC. Its protein is CASSTTTAHEQFF. Variable domain in full (rest from reference TRBV7-3 and TRBJ2-1): GAGVSQTPSNKVTEKGKYVELRCDPISGHTALYWYRQSLGQGPEFLIYFQGTGAADDSGLPNDRFFAVRPEGSVSTLKIQRTERGDSAVYLCASSTTTAHEQFFGPGTRLTVL.

V is TRBV7-3 and J is TRBJ2-2, with no clear D. Trimming pared 2 bases from V and 5 bases from J, leaving 6 bases between. Germline loops: CDR1 SGHTA, CDR2 FQGTGA. The CDR3 covers 13 residues. The CDR3: CASSLRETGELFF. The CDR3 DNA follows: TGTGCCAGCAGCTTACGAGAGACCGGGGAGCTGTTTTTT.

V is TRBV7-9 and J is TRBJ1-3; 7 bases map to TRBD1. The length of the CDR3 is 15 residues. CDR1 and CDR2 (germline): SEHNR, FQNEAQ (reference sequence). V lost 5 bases, J lost 0 bases, and 4 bases stayed unmatched. The CDR3 nucleotides are TGTGCCAGCAGCCAGGACAGGAACTCTGGAAACACCATATATTTT. The encoded protein is CASSQDRNSGNTIYF. Supplemented by reference TRBV7-9 and TRBJ1-3, the full variable domain reads DTGVSQNPRHKITKRGQNVTFRCDPISEHNRLYWYRQTLGQGPEFLTYFQNEAQLEKSRLLSDRFSAERPKGSFSTLEIQRTEQGDSAMYLCASSQDRNSGNTIYFGEGSWLTVV.

The chain uses TRBV7-7 and TRBJ2-5; D may be TRBD2 (6 bases). CDR1 and CDR2 (germline): SSHAT, FNYEAQ (reference sequence). Between the trimmed V and J ends, which lost 1 base and 0 bases, there was a span of 6 bases. The CDR3 consists of 14 residues. CDR3 in DNA: TGTGCCAGCAGCTTAGGGGGGGACCAAGAGACCCAGTACTTC. Protein: CASSLGGDQETQYF.

V and J are TRBV10-1 and TRBJ2-3; D perhaps matches TRBD1 (5 bases). Germline-derived CDR1 and CDR2 are WNHNN and SYGVQD (reference sequence). The CDR3 is made up of 13 amino acids. With 3 bases removed from V and 3 bases from J, the gap between germline ends came to 7 bases. This CDR3 reads CASSDPGTDTQYF. The CDR3 DNA follows: TGCGCCAGCAGTGATCCAGGGACAGATACGCAGTATTTT.

The chain joins TRBV30 to TRBJ1-2, with D maybe TRBD1 (6 bases). CDR3 size: 11 residues. Trimming took 6 bases from V and 8 from J, leaving 13 bases between them. Germline values: CDR1 GTSNPN, CDR2 SVGIG (reference sequence). The CDR3 reads CACQGSGGYTF. DNA of the CDR3: TGTGCCTGCCAGGGGAGCGGCGGCTACACCTTC.

The gene calls are TRBV7-2 and TRBJ2-1, with D uncertain. This CDR3 contains 14 residues. The V gene's germline CDR1 is SGHTA and CDR2 FQGNSA. With 2 bases removed from V and 1 base from J, the gap between germline ends came to 6 bases. CDR3 coding DNA: TGTGCCAGCAGCTTAACTGTATCCTACAATGAGCAGTTCTTC. Protein: CASSLTVSYNEQFF.

V usage is TRBV28 and J usage is TRBJ1-5; 8 bases align to TRBD1. The CDR3 sequence is 14 residues long. Germline V gives CDR1 MDHEN, CDR2 SYDVKM. Trimming cost V 6 bases and J 7 bases; bases outside gene matches: 8. CDR3 residues: CASRSRGLVQPQHF. The CDR3 bases are TGTGCCAGCAGATCCAGGGGGCTCGTCCAGCCCCAGCATTTT.

CDR3 in amino acids: CASSFPREGEKLFF. The CDR3 DNA is TGTGCCAGCAGCTTCCCGAGGGAAGGCGAAAAACTGTTTTTT. V gene TRBV7-8 combines with J gene TRBJ1-4; no definite D call. There are 14 residues in the CDR3. Trimming removed 3 bases from V and 8 bases from J, with 13 bases in between. Per germline, CDR1 SGHVS and CDR2 FQNEAQ.

The chain employs TRBV6-1 and TRBJ1-2, with unresolved D. The CDR3 is 14 amino acids. Trimming removed 4 bases from V and 3 bases from J, with 12 bases in between. Germline values: CDR1 MNHNS, CDR2 SASEGT. The DNA for the CDR3 is TGTGCCAGCAGTGGTCCGGGAACCCACTATGGCTACACCTTC. Amino acid sequence: CASSGPGTHYGYTF.

This chain joins TRBV7-2 and TRBJ2-3, with 10 bases matching TRBD2. The CDR3 contains 17 residues. The germline CDR1 and CDR2 sequences are SGHTA and FQGNSA. After removal of 5 bases from V and 0 bases from J, the junction contained 8 bases not matched to a gene. DNA for the CDR3: TGTGCCAGCAGCCTCCGGACTAGCGGAACTAGCACAGATACGCAGTATTTT. It yields the protein CASSLRTSGTSTDTQYF.